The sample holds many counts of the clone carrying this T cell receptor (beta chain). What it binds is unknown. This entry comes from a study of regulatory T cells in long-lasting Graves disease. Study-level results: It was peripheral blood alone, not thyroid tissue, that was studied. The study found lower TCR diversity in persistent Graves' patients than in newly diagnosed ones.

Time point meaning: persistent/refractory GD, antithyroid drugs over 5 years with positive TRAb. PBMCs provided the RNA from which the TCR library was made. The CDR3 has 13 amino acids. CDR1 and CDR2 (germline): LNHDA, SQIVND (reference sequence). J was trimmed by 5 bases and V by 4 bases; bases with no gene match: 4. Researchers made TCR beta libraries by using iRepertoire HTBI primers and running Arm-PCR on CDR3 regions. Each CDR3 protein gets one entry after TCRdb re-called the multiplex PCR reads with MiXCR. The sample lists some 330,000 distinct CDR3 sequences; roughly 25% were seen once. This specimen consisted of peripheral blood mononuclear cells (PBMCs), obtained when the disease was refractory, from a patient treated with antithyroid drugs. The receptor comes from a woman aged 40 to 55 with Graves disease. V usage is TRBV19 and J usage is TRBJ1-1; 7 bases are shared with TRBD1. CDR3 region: CASSNRDRTEAFF. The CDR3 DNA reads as TGTGCCAGTAGTAACCGGGACAGAACTGAAGCTTTCTTT.